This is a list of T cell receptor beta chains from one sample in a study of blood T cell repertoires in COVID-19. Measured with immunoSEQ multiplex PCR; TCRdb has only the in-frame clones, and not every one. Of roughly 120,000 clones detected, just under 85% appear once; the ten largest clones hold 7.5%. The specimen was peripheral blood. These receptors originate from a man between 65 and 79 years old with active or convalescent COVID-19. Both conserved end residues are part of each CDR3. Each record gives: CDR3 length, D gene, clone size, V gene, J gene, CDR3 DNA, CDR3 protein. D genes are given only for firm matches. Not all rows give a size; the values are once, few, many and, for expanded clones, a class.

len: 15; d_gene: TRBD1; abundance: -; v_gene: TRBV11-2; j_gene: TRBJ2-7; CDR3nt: TGTGCCAGCAGCTGGCCCCTGGCAGGGGGCCCCGAGCAGTACTTC; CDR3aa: CASSWPLAGGPEQYF
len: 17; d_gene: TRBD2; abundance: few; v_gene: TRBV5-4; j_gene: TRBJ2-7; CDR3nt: TGTGCCAGCAGCTCCGGGACTAGCGGGAGGAGCTCCTACGAGCAGTACTTC; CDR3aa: CASSSGTSGRSSYEQYF
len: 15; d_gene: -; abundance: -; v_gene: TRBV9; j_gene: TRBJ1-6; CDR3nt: TGTGCCAGCAGCCCCGGCGGGGTGGGGAATTCACCCCTCCACTTT; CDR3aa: CASSPGGVGNSPLHF
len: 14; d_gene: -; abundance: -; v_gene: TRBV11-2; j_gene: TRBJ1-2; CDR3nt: TGTGCCAGCAGCTTAGGGGGGACATTCGTTGGCTACACCTTC; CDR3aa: CASSLGGTFVGYTF
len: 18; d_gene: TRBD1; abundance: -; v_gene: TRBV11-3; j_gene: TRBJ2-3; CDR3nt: TGTGCCAGCAGCTTAGCACGACATAGACAGGGGATAACAGATACGCAGTATTTT; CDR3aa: CASSLARHRQGITDTQYF
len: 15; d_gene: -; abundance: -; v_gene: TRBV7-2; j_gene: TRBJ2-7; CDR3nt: TGTGCCAGCAGCTTAGCGCGGGGTGGGAGGTCCGAGCAGTACTTC; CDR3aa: CASSLARGGRSEQYF
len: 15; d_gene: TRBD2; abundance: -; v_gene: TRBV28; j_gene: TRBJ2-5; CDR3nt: TGTGCCAGCAGTTTAAGGTTGGCGGGAGTAGAGACCCAGTACTTC; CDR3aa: CASSLRLAGVETQYF
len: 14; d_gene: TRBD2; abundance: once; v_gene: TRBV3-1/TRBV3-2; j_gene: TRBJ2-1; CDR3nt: TGTGCCTCGAGTGGGACTAGCGTCTACAATGAGCAGTTCTTC; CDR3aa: CASSGTSVYNEQFF
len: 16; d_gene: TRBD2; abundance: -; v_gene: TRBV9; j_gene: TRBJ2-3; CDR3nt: TGTGCCAGCAGTGACGGGACTCTAGCGGGGACAGATACGCAGTATTTT; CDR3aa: CASSDGTLAGTDTQYF
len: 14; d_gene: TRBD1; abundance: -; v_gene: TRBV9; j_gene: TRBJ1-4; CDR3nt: TGTGCCAGCAGCGTCGGACAGGGTGTTGAAAAACTGTTTTTT; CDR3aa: CASSVGQGVEKLFF
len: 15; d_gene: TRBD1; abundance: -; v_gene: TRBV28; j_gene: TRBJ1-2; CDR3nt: TGTGCCAGCAGTCCGGGACAGCCGGAGGACTATGGCTACACCTTC; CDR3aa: CASSPGQPEDYGYTF
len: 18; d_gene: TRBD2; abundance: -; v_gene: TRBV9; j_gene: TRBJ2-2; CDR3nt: TGTGCCAGCAGCGTAGGTCTAGCGGGGTCCTCGAACACCGGGGAGCTGTTTTTT; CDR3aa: CASSVGLAGSSNTGELFF
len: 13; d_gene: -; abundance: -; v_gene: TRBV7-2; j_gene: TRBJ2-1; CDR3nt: TGTGCCAGCAGCTTAGTTGGAGAAAGTGAGCAGTTCTTC; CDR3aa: CASSLVGESEQFF
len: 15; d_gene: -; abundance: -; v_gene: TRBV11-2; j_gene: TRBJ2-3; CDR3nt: TGTGCCAGCAGCTTCGGTGCGGGGTCGACAGATACGCAGTATTTT; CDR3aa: CASSFGAGSTDTQYF
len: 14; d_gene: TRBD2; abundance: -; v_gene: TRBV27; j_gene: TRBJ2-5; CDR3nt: TGTGCCAGCAGTTTGAGCGGGACCCAAGAGACCCAGTACTTC; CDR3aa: CASSLSGTQETQYF
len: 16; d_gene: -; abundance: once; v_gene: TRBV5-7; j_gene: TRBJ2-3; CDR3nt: -; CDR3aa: CASSTSRQVPTDTQYF
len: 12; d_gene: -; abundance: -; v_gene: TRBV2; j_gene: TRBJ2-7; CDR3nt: TGTGCCAGCAGTGGTAGTGGCTACGAGCAGTACTTC; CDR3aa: CASSGSGYEQYF
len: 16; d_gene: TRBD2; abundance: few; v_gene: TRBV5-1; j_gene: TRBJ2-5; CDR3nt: TGCGCCAGCAGCTTGGGACTAGCGGGGGGCCAAGAGACCCAGTACTTC; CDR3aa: CASSLGLAGGQETQYF
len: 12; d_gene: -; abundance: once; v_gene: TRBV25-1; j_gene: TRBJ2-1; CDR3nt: TGTGCCAGCAGTGATGTGTCTAGTGAGCAGTTCTTC; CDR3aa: CASSDVSSEQFF
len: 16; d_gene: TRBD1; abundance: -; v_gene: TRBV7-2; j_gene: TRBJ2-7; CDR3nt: TGTGCCAGCAGCCGGGGGACAGGGGGCCGCCCCTACGAGCAGTACTTC; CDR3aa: CASSRGTGGRPYEQYF
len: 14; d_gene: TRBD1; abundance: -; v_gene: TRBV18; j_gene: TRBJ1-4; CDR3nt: TGTGCCAGCTCATTCCGGGACAGTGGGGAAAAACTGTTTTTT; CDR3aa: CASSFRDSGEKLFF
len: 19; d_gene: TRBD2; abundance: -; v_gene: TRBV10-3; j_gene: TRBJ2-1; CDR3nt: TGTGCCATCAGTGAGTCAATGGGGACTAGCGGGGAGACCTACAATGAGCAGTTCTTC; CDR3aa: CAISESMGTSGETYNEQFF
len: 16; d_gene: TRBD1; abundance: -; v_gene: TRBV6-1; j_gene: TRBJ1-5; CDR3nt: TGTGCCAGCAGTGAAGCAGACAGGGTCTCGGCTCAGCCCCAGCATTTT; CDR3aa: CASSEADRVSAQPQHF
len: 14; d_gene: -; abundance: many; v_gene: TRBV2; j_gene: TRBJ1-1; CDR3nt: TGTGCCAGGAAAATGGACAGCCGACGGACTGAAGCTTTCTTT; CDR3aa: CARKMDSRRTEAFF
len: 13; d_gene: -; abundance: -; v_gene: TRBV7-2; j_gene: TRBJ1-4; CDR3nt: TGTGCCAGCAGCTTAGCGCGAAGTGAAAAACTGTTTTTT; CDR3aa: CASSLARSEKLFF
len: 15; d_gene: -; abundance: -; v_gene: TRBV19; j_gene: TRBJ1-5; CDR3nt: TGTGCCAGTAGTATACGGGGGGTAGGCAATCAGCCCCAGCATTTT; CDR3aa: CASSIRGVGNQPQHF
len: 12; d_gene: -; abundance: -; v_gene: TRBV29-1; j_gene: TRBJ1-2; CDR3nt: TGCAGCGCTGGGAAGGGAACTAGTGGCTACACCTTC; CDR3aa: CSAGKGTSGYTF
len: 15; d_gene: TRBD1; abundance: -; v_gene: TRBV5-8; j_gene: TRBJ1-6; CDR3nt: TGTGCCAGCAGCAATGACAGGGGTGGTAATTCACCCCTCCACTTT; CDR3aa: CASSNDRGGNSPLHF
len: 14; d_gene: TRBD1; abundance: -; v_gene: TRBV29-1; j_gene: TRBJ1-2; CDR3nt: TGCAGCGTTGAAGATTGGGACAGGGGGCGAGGCTACACCTTC; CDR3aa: CSVEDWDRGRGYTF
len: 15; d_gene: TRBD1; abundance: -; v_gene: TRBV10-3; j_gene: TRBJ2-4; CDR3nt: TGTGCCACCAGTGTTACCGGGACAGGGATAAACATTCAGTACTTC; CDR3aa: CATSVTGTGINIQYF
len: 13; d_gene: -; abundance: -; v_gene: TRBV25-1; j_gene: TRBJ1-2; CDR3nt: TGTGCCAGCAGCGAAAACACAGAAGATGGCTACACCTTC; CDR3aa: CASSENTEDGYTF
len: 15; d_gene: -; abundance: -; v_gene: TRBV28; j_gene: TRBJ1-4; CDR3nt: TGTGCCAGTACCCTCGGGGGGCAGGTTAATGAAAAACTGTTTTTT; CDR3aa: CASTLGGQVNEKLFF
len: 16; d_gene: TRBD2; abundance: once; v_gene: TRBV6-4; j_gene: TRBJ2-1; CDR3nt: TGTGCCAGCAGTGACTCCCCTAGCGGGAGGGCCGATGAGCAGTTCTTC; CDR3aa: CASSDSPSGRADEQFF
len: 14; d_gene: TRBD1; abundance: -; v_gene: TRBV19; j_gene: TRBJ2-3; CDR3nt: TGTGCCAGTAACCTACAGGGGGTGGCAGATACGCAGTATTTT; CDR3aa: CASNLQGVADTQYF
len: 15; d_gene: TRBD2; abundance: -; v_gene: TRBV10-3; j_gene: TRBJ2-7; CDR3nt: TGTGCCATCGGCCTGGAGGCGGGAGGGCCCTACGAGCAGTACTTC; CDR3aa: CAIGLEAGGPYEQYF
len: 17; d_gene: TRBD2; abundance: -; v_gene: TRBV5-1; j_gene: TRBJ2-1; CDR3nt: TGCGCCAGCGGGGGGCTAGCGGGGTCGAGCTCCTACAATGAGCAGTTCTTC; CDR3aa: CASGGLAGSSSYNEQFF
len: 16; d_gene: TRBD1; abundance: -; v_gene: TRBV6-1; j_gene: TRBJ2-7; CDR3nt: TGTGCCAGCAGTGAAAACGGGAGGACAGGGGCCTACGAGCAGTACTTC; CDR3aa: CASSENGRTGAYEQYF
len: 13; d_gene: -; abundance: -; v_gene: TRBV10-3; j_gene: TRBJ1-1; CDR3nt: TGTGCCATCAGCCAGGGGATAAACACTGAAGCTTTCTTT; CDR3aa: CAISQGINTEAFF
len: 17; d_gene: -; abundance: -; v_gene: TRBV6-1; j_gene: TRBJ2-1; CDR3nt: TGTGCCAGCAGTGAATATGGACGTCGGGAATTGTACAATGAGCAGTTCTTC; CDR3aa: CASSEYGRRELYNEQFF
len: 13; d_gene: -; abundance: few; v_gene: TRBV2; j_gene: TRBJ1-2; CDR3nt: TGTGCCAGCAGTCCCGGACTGAACTATGGCTACACCTTC; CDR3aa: CASSPGLNYGYTF
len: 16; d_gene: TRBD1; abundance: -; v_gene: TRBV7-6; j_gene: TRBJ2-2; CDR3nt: TGTGCCAGCAGCGGACGATACAGGGGTAACACCGGGGAGCTGTTTTTT; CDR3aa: CASSGRYRGNTGELFF
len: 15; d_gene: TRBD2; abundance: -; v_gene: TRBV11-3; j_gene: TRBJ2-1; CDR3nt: TGTGCCAGCAGCTTACTAGCGGGCGGCTACAATGAGCAGTTCTTC; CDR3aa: CASSLLAGGYNEQFF
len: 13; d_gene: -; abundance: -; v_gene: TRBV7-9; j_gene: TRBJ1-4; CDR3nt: TGTGCCAGCAGCACAGACCCCTGGGAAAAACTGTTTTTT; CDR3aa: CASSTDPWEKLFF
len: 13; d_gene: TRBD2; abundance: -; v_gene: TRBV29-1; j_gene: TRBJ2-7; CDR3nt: TGCAGCGTTGAAGGACTAGCGGGCTACGAGCAGTACTTC; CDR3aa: CSVEGLAGYEQYF
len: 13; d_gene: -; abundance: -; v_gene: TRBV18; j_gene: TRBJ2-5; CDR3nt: TGTGCCAGCTCACCGGGAGTAGGAGAGACCCAGTACTTC; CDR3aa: CASSPGVGETQYF
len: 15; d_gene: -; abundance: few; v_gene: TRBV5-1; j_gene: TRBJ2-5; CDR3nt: TGCGCCAGCAGCTTGTGGGCAGGCGTCAAAGAGACCCAGTACTTC; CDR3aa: CASSLWAGVKETQYF
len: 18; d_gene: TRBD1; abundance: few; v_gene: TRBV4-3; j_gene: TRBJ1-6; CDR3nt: TGCGCCAGCAGCCAAGACTTACAGCGGACAGGTCCGGGATCACCCCTCCACTTT; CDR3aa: CASSQDLQRTGPGSPLHF
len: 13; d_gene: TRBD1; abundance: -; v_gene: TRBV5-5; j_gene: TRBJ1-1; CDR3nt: TGTGCCAGCAGCCTACAGGGGAGTACTGAAGCTTTCTTT; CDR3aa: CASSLQGSTEAFF
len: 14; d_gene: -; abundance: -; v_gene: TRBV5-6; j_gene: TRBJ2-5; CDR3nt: TGTGCCAGCAGCGTGGTTGGAGGGGGGGGGACCCAGTACTTC; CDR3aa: CASSVVGGGGTQYF
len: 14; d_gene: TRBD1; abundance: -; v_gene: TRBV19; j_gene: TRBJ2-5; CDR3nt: TGTGCCAGTAGGGTGACAGGGGGCGGGGAGACCCAGTACTTC; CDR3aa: CASRVTGGGETQYF
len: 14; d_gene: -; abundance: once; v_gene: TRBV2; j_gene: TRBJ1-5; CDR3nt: TGTGCCAGCAGTGAAGATTCTGGAGGGCAGCCCCAGCATTTT; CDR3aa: CASSEDSGGQPQHF
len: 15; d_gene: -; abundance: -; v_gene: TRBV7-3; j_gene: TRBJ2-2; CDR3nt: TGTGCCAGCAGCCAGAGAGGGACAAACACCGGGGAGCTGTTTTTT; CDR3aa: CASSQRGTNTGELFF
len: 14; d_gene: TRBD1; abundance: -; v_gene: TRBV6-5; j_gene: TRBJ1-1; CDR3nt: TGTGCCAGCAGTTCGGGACAGCCGAACACTGAAGCTTTCTTT; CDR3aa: CASSSGQPNTEAFF